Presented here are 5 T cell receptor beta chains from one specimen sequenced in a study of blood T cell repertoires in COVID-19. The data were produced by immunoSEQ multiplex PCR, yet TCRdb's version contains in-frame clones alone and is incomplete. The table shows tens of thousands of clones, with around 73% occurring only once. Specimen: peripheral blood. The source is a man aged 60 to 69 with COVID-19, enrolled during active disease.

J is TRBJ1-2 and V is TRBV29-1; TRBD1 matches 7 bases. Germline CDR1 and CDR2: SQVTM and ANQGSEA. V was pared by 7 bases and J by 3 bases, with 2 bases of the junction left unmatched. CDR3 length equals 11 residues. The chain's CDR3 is CSAGTDYGYTF. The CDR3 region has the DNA TGCAGCGCCGGGACAGACTATGGCTACACCTTC.

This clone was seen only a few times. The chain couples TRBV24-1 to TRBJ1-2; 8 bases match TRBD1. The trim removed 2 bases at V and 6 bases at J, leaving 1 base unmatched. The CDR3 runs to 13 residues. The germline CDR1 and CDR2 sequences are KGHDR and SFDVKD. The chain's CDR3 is CATSDWTGNGYTF. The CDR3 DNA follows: TGTGCCACCAGTGATTGGACAGGGAATGGCTACACCTTC.

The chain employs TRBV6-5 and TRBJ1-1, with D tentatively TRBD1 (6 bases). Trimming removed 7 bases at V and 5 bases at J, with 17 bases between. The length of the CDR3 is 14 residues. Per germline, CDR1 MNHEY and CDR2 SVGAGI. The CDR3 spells CASTFVGGRTEAFF. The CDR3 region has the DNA TGTGCCAGCACTTTTGTAGGGGGTAGGACTGAAGCTTTCTTT.

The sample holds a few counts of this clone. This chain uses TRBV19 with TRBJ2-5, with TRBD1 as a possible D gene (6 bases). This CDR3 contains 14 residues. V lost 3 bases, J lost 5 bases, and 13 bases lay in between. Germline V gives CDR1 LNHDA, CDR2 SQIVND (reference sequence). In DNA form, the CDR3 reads TGTGCCAGTAGTATGTGGGGGCCGTCGGAGACCCAGTACTTC. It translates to CASSMWGPSETQYF. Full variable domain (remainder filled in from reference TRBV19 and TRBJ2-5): DGGITQSPKYLFRKEGQNVTLSCEQNLNHDAMYWYRQDPGQGLRLIYYSQIVNDFQKGDIAEGYSVSREKKESFPLTVTSAQKNPTAFYLCASSMWGPSETQYFGPGTRLLVL.

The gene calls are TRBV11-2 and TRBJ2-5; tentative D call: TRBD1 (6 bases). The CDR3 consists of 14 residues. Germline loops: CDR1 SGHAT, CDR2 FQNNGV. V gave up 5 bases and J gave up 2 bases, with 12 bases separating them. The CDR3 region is CASSPRTVQETQYF. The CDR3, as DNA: TGTGCCAGCAGCCCGCGGACAGTACAAGAGACCCAGTACTTC. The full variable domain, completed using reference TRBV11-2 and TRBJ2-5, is EAGVAQSPRYKIIEKRQSVAFWCNPISGHATLYWYQQILGQGPKLLIQFQNNGVVDDSQLPKDRFSAERLKGVDSTLKIQPAKLEDSAVYLCASSPRTVQETQYFGPGTRLLVL.